The clone carrying this TCR beta chain was observed at least ten times. The target antigen is unknown. The sample originates from a study of early T cells in non-severe SARS-CoV-2 infection. Attached unique molecular identifiers marked individual cDNA molecules. One entry per CDR3 protein results from TCRdb running MiXCR on the 5' RACE reads. The repertoire has 28,000 or so distinct CDR3 sequences, roughly 7.2% of them found once; the top ten carry 30% to 45%. General study results and limits: VDJdb matching, biased toward anti-spike CD8 responses, missed private and CD4 specificities.

The CDR3 contains 14 residues. The V end lost 5 bases, the J end lost 0 bases, and 11 bases lay between the germline ends. Germline V lookup: CDR1 MGHRA, CDR2 YSYEKL. The TCR was taken from an adult who was a healthcare worker with PCR-confirmed SARS-CoV-2 infection or an uninfected control (not recorded which). The rearrangement uses TRBV4-1 and TRBJ2-7; D is unclear. The sequencing sample was made of whole blood. CDR3 DNA: TGCGCCAGCAGCAGAAGCGTTAGCTCCTACGAGCAGTACTTC. It yields the protein CASSRSVSSYEQYF.